The source of this T cell receptor (beta chain) is a study of blood T cells in healthy people across ages. Study-wide context: Template switching recovered approximately one barcoded beta molecule for every two T cells. Study-wide results and limits: Per-million-T-cell TCR beta diversity fell roughly linearly with age.

As for this clonotype: Its antigen is not known.

Primed by a sample-barcoded 5' primer and a J-beta primer mix, a second PCR proceeded for roughly 6 to 12 cycles. Via MiXCR, TCRdb re-called the 5' RACE reads, giving one row per CDR3 protein. The sample carries 1.5 million or so distinct CDR3 sequences, roughly 40% recorded once. The germline CDR1 and CDR2 sequences are LGHNA and YNFKEQ. The CDR3 runs 12 residues. V lost 0 bases and J lost 7, with 4 bases in between. The receptor's source is a woman between 18 and 30 years old in good health. Sample: blood. The chain combines TRBV4-2 with TRBJ2-1; no clear D. The CDR3, as DNA: TGTGCCAGCAGCCAAGACGAGAATGAGCAGTTCTTC. It is translated as CASSQDENEQFF.